This TCR beta chain was profiled in a study of OX40 agonist ivuxolimab in advanced cancers. Whole-study context: While on treatment, patients had intravenous ivuxolimab at 0.01 to 10 mg/kg every 2 weeks. Of mixed ages from about 23 to 79 and averaging about 65 years, the group was over 80% male. Points from the study as a whole: CD4+ T cells averaged fewer expanded clones than CD8+ T cells.

TCRdb's copy holds only in-frame clones and misses some; the assay was immunoSEQ multiplex PCR. The sample lists tens of thousands of clones; around 87% were seen once. This clone was counted once. Its antigen is as yet unknown. This CDR3 is built from 14 residues. Germline V gene data show CDR1 as MGHDK and CDR2 as SYGVNS. The genes are TRBV25-1 and TRBJ2-5; D remains ambiguous. The DNA matches TRBJ2-7 better at its end, which makes the J call doubtful. Sequenced here: CD4+ or CD8+ T cells sorted from blood, sampled in a trial of the OX40 agonist ivuxolimab. The receptor was isolated from an adult with an advanced solid tumor such as melanoma, head and neck, liver or kidney cancer. The CDR3: CASSELGGSYEQYF. The DNA for the CDR3 is TGTGCCAGCAGTGAACTGGGCGGTTCCTACGAGCAGTACTTC.